This TCR beta chain was recovered during a study of naive and memory T cell subsets. Findings of the study overall: Over 90% of naive TCR sequences appeared only once, unlike memory subsets. Diversity fell and Gini index rose from naive through CM, EM, EMRA.

The CDR3 consists of 14 residues. CDR1 is MNHEY and CDR2 is SMNVEV in the germline V gene (reference sequence). The V and J ends lost 4 bases and 12 bases, in that order; junction bases with no gene match: 11. Cells stained for CD3, CD4, CD8, CD45RA, CD27 and viability were sorted into four CD45RA/CD27 subsets. An equimolar mix of two oligonucleotides served as the beta constant-region primer for TRBC1 and TRBC2. Using its own MiXCR run on the UMI-ligation and nested PCR reads, TCRdb lists one record per CDR3 protein. The sample has approximately 27,000 distinct CDR3 sequences; approximately 11% are singletons. The sample holds many counts of this clonotype. Its antigen is undetermined.

The TCR was taken from a human donor in good health. This chain uses TRBV27 with TRBJ2-1, with 8 bases aligning to TRBD2. The source material was effector memory CD4+ T cells from blood. As for subset: effector memory, CD45RA- CD27-. The CDR3 DNA sequence: TGTGCCAGCAGTTCGGGCTCCGGGAGGGCCAGGCAGTTCTTC. Its protein is CASSSGSGRARQFF.